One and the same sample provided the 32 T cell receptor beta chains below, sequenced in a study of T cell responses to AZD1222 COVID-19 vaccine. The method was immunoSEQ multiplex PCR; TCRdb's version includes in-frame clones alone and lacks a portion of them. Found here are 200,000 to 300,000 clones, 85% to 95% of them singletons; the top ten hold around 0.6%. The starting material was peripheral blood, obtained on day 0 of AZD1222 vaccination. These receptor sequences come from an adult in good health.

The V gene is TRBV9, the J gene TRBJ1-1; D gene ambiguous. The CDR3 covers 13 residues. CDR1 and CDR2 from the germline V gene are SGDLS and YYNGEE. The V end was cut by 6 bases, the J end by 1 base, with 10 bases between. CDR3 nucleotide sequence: TGTGCCAGCAATTCGGGTAAGAACACTGAAGCTTTCTTT. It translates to CASNSGKNTEAFF.

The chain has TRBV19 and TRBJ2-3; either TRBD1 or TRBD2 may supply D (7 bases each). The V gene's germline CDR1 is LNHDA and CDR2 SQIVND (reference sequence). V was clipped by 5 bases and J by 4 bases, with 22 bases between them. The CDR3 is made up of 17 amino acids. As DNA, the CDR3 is TGTGCCAGTAGTCCTAGTTCAGGGGGGGTTCGCGCAGATACGCAGTATTTT. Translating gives CASSPSSGGVRADTQYF.

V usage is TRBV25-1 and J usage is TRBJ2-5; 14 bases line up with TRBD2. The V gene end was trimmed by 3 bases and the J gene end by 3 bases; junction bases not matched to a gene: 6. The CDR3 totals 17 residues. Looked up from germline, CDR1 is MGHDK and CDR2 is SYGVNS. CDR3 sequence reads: CASSEFRGLAGEETQYF. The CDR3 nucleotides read TGTGCCAGCAGTGAGTTCCGGGGACTAGCGGGAGAAGAGACCCAGTACTTC.

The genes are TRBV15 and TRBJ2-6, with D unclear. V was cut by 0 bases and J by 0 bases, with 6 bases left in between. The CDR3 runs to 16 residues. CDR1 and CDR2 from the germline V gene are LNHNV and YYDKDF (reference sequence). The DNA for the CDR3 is TGTGCCACCAGCAGAGAACGGACCTCTGGGGCCAACGTCCTGACTTTC. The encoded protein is CATSRERTSGANVLTF.

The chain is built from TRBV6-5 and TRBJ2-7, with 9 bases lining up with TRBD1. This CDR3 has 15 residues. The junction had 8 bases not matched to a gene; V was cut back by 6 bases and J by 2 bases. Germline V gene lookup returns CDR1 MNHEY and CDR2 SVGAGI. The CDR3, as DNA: TGTGCCAGCAGAGCACTGGGACAGGGACCCTACGAGCAGTACTTC. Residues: CASRALGQGPYEQYF.

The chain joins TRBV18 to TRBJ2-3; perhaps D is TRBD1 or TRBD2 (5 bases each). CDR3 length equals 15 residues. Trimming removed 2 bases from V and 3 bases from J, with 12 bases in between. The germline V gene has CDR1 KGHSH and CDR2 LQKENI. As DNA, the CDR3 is TGTGCCAGCTCACCATTCCCAGGGAGTACAGATACGCAGTATTTT. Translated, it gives CASSPFPGSTDTQYF.

The CDR3 region has the DNA TGCGCCAGCAGCTCGTCGACAGCGATGAACTATGGCTACACCTTC. It translates to CASSSSTAMNYGYTF. V and J are TRBV5-1 and TRBJ1-2; D is possibly TRBD1 (5 bases). The CDR3 length is 15 residues. Trimming left V 3 bases short and J 2 bases short, with 14 bases between. Germline-derived CDR1 and CDR2 are SGHRS and YFSETQ.

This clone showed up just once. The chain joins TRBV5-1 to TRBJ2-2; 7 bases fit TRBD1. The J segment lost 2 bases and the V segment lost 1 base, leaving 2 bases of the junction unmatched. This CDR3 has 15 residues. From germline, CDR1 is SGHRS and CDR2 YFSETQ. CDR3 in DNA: TGCGCCAGCAGCTTGACAGGGGACAACACCGGGGAGCTGTTTTTT. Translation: CASSLTGDNTGELFF. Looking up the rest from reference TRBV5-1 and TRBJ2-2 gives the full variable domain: KAGVTQTPRYLIKTRGQQVTLSCSPISGHRSVSWYQQTPGQGLQFLFEYFSETQRNKGNFPGRFSGRQFSNSRSEMNVSTLELGDSALYLCASSLTGDNTGELFFGEGSRLTVL.

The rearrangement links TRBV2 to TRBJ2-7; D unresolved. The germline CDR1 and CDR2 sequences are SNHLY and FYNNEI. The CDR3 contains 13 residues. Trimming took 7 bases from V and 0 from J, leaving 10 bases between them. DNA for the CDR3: TGTGCCAGCATGGCGTTACCCTCCTACGAGCAGTACTTC. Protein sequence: CASMALPSYEQYF.

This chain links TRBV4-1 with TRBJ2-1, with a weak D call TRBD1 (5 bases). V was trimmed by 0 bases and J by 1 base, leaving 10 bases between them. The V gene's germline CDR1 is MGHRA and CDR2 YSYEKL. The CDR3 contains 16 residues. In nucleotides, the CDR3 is TGCGCCAGCAGCCAAGAAGTGACAGTTTCCTACAATGAGCAGTTCTTC. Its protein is CASSQEVTVSYNEQFF.

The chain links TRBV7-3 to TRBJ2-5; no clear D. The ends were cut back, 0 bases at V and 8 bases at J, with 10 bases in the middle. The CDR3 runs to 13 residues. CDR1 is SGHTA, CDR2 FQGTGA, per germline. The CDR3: CASSLTVVGTQYF. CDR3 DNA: TGTGCCAGCAGCTTAACGGTAGTGGGTACCCAGTACTTC.

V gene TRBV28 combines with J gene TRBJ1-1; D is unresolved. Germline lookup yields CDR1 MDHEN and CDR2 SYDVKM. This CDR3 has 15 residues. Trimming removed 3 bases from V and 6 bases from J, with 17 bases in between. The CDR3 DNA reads TGTGCCAGCAGTTTCTGGCGGGGAGGCCTGTCTGAAGCTTTCTTT. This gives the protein CASSFWRGGLSEAFF. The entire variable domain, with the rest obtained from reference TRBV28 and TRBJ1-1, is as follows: DVKVTQSSRYLVKRTGEKVFLECVQDMDHENMFWYRQDPGLGLRLIYFSYDVKMKEKGDIPEGYSVSREKKERFSLILESASTNQTSMYLCASSFWRGGLSEAFFGQGTRLTVV.

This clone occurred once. The DNA for the CDR3 is TGTGCCAGCAGTTACGCCCCCGTGGGGGAGACCCAGTACTTC. Amino acids: CASSYAPVGETQYF. The V call is TRBV6-5, the J call TRBJ2-5; no firm D call. The CDR3 spans 14 residues. Germline V lookup: CDR1 MNHEY, CDR2 SVGAGI. V was cut by 2 bases and J by 5 bases, with 12 bases left in between.

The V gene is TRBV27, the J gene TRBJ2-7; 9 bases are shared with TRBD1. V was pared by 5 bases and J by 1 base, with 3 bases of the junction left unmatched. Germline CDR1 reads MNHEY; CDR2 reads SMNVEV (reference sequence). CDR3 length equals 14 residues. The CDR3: CASSLGQGSYEQYF. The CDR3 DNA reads TGTGCCAGCAGTCTCGGACAGGGGTCCTACGAGCAGTACTTC.

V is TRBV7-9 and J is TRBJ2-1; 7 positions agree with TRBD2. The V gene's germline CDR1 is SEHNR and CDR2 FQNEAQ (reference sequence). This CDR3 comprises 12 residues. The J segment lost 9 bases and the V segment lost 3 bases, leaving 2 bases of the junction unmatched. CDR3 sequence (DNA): TGTGCCAGCAGCTTTTGGGGGGGTGAGCAGTTCTTC. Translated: CASSFWGGEQFF.

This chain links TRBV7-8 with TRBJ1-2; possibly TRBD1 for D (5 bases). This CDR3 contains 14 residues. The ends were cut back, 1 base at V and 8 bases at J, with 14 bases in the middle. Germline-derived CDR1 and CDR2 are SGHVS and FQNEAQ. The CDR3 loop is CASSLVPGRGGYTF. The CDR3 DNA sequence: TGTGCCAGCAGCTTAGTCCCAGGGAGGGGAGGCTACACCTTC.

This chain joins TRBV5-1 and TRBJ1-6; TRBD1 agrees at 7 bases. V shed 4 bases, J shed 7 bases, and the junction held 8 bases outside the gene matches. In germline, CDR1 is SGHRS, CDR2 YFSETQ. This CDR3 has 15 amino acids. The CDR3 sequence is CASSKDRAGNSPLHF. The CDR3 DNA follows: TGCGCCAGCAGCAAAGACAGGGCAGGGAATTCACCCCTCCACTTT.

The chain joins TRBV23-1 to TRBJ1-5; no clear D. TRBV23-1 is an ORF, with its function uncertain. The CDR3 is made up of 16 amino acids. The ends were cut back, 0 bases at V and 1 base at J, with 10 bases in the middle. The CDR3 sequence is CASSQSLGKSNQPQHF. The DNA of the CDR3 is TGCGCCAGCAGTCAATCTTTAGGCAAGAGCAATCAGCCCCAGCATTTT.

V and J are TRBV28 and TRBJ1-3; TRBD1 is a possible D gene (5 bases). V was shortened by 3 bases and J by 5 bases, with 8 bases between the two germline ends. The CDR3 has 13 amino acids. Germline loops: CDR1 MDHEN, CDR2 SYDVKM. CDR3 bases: TGTGCCAGCAGTTTGGGGGGGAGAAACACCATATATTTT. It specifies CASSLGGRNTIYF. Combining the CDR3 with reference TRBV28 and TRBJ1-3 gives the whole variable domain DVKVTQSSRYLVKRTGEKVFLECVQDMDHENMFWYRQDPGLGLRLIYFSYDVKMKEKGDIPEGYSVSREKKERFSLILESASTNQTSMYLCASSLGGRNTIYFGEGSWLTVV.

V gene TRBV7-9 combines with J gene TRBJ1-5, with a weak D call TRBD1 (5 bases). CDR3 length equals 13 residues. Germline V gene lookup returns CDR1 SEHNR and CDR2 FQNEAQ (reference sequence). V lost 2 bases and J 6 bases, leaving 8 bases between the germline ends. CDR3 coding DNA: TGTGCCAGCAGCTTACAGGGTGGTCAGCCCCAGCATTTT. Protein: CASSLQGGQPQHF.

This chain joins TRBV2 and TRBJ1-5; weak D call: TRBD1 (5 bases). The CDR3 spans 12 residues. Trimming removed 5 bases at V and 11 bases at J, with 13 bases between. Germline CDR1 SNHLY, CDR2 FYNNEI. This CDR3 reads CASSPGPGAQHF. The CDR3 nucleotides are TGTGCCAGCAGTCCGGGACCGGGGGCCCAGCATTTT.

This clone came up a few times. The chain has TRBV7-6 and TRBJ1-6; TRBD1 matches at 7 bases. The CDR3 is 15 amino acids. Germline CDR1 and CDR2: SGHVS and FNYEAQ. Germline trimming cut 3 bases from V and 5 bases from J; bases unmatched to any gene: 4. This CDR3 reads CASSFLTGDNSPLHF. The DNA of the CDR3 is TGTGCCAGCAGCTTTCTAACAGGGGATAATTCACCCCTCCACTTT.

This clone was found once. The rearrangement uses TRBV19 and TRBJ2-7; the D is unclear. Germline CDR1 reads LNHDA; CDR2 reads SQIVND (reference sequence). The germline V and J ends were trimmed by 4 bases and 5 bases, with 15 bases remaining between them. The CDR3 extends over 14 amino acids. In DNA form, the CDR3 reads TGTGCCAGTAGTACTACTCCCTCTTGGGACGAGCAGTACTTC. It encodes CASSTTPSWDEQYF.

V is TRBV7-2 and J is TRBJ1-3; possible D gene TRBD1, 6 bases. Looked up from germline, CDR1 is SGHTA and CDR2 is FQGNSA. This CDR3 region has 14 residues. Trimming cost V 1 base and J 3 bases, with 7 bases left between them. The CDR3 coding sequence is TGTGCCAGCAGCTTAGACAGGGTTGGAAACACCATATATTTT. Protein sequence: CASSLDRVGNTIYF.

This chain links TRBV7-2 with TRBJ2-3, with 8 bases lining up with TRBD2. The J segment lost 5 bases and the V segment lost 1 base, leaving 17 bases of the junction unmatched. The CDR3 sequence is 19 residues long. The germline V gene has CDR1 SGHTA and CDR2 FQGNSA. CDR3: CASSLGWGSGRAWGDTQYF. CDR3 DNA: TGTGCCAGCAGCTTAGGTTGGGGCTCCGGGAGGGCCTGGGGAGATACGCAGTATTTT.

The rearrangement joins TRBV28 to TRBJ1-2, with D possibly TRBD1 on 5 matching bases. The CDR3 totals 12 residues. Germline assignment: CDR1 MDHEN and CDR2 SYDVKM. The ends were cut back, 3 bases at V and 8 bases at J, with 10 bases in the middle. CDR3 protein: CASSLDTRGYTF. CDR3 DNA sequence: TGTGCCAGCAGTTTGGACACTCGGGGCTACACCTTC.

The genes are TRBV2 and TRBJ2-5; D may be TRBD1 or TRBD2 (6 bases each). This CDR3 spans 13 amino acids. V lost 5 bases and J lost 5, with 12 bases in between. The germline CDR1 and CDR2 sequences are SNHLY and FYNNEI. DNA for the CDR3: TGTGCCAGCAGTTGGGGGGCCCAGGAGACCCAGTACTTC. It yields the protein CASSWGAQETQYF.

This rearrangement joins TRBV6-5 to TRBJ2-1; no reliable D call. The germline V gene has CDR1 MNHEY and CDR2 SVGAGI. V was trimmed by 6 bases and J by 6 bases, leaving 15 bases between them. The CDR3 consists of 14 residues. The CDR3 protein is CASRTTYNPNEQFF. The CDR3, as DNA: TGTGCCAGCAGGACGACCTATAATCCCAATGAGCAGTTCTTC.

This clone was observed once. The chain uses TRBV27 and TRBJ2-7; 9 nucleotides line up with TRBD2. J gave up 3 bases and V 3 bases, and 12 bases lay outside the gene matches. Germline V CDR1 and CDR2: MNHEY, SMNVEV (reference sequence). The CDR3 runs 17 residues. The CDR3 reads CASSFIARRGGRYEQYF. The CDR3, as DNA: TGTGCCAGCAGTTTTATCGCGCGGCGGGGGGGCCGCTACGAGCAGTACTTC.

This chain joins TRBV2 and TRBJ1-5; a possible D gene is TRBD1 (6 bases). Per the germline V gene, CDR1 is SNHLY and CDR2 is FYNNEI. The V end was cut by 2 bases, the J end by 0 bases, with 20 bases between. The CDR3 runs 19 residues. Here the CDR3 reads CASSESPPDSMYSNQPQHF. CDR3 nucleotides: TGTGCCAGCAGTGAATCCCCTCCGGACAGCATGTATAGCAATCAGCCCCAGCATTTT. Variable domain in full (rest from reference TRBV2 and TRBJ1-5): EPEVTQTPSHQVTQMGQEVILRCVPISNHLYFYWYRQILGQKVEFLVSFYNNEISEKSEIFDDQFSVERPDGSNFTLKIRSTKLEDSAMYFCASSESPPDSMYSNQPQHFGDGTRLSIL.

The CDR3: CASSATYEQYF. CDR3 coding DNA: TGCGCCAGCAGTGCGACCTACGAGCAGTACTTC. The genes are TRBV5-1 and TRBJ2-7; D is uncertain. The V end lost 5 bases, the J end lost 2 bases, and 5 bases lay between the germline ends. From germline, CDR1 is SGHRS and CDR2 YFSETQ. This CDR3 is 11 amino acids long.

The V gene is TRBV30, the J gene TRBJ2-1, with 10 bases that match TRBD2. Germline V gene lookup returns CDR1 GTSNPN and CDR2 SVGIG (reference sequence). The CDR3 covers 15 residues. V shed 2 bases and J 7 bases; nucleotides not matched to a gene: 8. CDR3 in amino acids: CAWSILAGVGNEQFF. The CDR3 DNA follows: TGTGCCTGGAGTATCCTAGCGGGAGTCGGGAATGAGCAGTTCTTC.